These 17 T cell receptor beta chains were all obtained from the same sample, sequenced in a study of T-cell reconstitution after alpha-beta-depleted transplantation in children. This sample's TCRbeta library carried unique molecular identifier barcodes. TCRdb re-analysed the PCR reads in MiXCR, keeping a single row per CDR3 protein. The profile shows about 1,000,000 distinct CDR3 sequences, around 30% of them singletons. Sequenced here: PBMCs, mostly from graft donor cells, sampled 360 days after TCRalphabeta/CD19-depleted stem cell transplant. These receptor sequences come from a boy under three years old who had a stem cell transplant for SCID, so the T cells may come from the graft donor.

This chain connects TRBV20-1 to TRBJ2-3; D is unclear. V was pared by 0 bases and J by 2 bases, with 12 bases between. CDR1 and CDR2 from the germline V gene are DFQATT and SNEGSKA (reference sequence). CDR3 length: 15 residues. The chain's CDR3 is CSARDGRPLTDTQYF. The CDR3 region has the DNA TGCAGTGCTAGAGATGGGCGACCCCTCACAGATACGCAGTATTTT.

A few counts support this clonotype. The chain employs TRBV6-1 and TRBJ2-2; no firm D call. The ends were cut back, 6 bases at V and 2 bases at J, with 10 bases in the middle. The CDR3 runs to 14 residues. In germline, CDR1 is MNHNS, CDR2 SASEGT. The CDR3 spells CASRPPPNTGELFF. The CDR3 bases are TGTGCCAGCAGACCCCCTCCTAACACCGGGGAGCTGTTTTTT.

The chain joins TRBV4-1 to TRBJ2-7, with a weak D call TRBD1 (6 bases). CDR3 length: 17 amino acids. Germline lookup yields CDR1 MGHRA and CDR2 YSYEKL. Trimming shortened V by 1 base and J by 1 base, and 17 bases separated the two germline ends. The DNA for the CDR3 is TGCGCCAGCAGCCAAGCAATCTTCCCAGGACAGTCCTACGAGCAGTACTTC. Translation: CASSQAIFPGQSYEQYF.

The V call is TRBV5-1, the J call TRBJ1-1, with a tentative D call TRBD1 (5 bases). This CDR3 contains 14 residues. The V end was cut by 6 bases, the J end by 2 bases, with 14 bases between. Germline V lookup: CDR1 SGHRS, CDR2 YFSETQ. Written as DNA, the CDR3 is TGCGCCAGCAACAGAGGGGATTTCAACACTGAAGCTTTCTTT. Encoded protein: CASNRGDFNTEAFF.

This chain uses TRBV2 with TRBJ2-7; the D gene could be TRBD1 or TRBD2 (5 bases each). Germline V lookup: CDR1 SNHLY, CDR2 FYNNEI. The CDR3 contains 14 residues. V was cut by 11 bases and J by 0 bases, with 17 bases left in between. CDR3 sequence reads: CAGKSGRNSYEQYF. In nucleotides, the CDR3 is TGTGCCGGCAAGTCGGGACGGAACTCCTACGAGCAGTACTTC.

The chain employs TRBV29-1 and TRBJ1-2; 11 bases line up with TRBD1. The CDR3 runs to 13 residues. Germline trimming cut 5 bases from V and 7 bases from J; bases unmatched to any gene: 6. Germline V gene sequence: CDR1 SQVTM, CDR2 ANQGSEA. DNA for the CDR3: TGCAGCGTTACCCCGGACAGGGGGCTTGGCTACACCTTC. As protein: CSVTPDRGLGYTF.

The chain recombines TRBV4-2 with TRBJ2-2; 7 positions match TRBD2. In germline, CDR1 is LGHNA, CDR2 YNFKEQ. The junction had 6 bases not matched to a gene; V was cut back by 2 bases and J by 0 bases. CDR3 length: 17 residues. Written as DNA, the CDR3 is TGTGCCAGCAGCCAAAAGCGGGGCACCCCGAACACCGGGGAGCTGTTTTTT. Protein sequence: CASSQKRGTPNTGELFF.

The rearrangement joins TRBV12-3 or TRBV12-4 to TRBJ2-5, with D possibly being TRBD1 (7 bases). This CDR3 contains 13 residues. The V and J ends lost 3 bases and 5 bases respectively, with 10 bases between them. The CDR3 DNA reads as TGTGCCAGCAGTTTTCCAGGGGGGGAGACCCAGTACTTC. Translating gives CASSFPGGETQYF.

The chain couples TRBV4-2 to TRBJ1-2; tentative D call: TRBD1 (6 bases). Germline CDR1 LGHNA, CDR2 YNFKEQ. The ends were cut back, 0 bases at V and 0 bases at J, with 11 bases in the middle. The CDR3 is 16 residues long. CDR3 residues: CASSQDGGAPNYGYTF. The DNA of the CDR3 is TGTGCCAGCAGCCAAGATGGGGGGGCACCTAACTATGGCTACACCTTC.

V is TRBV3-1 and J is TRBJ1-1, with D perhaps TRBD1 (5 bases). Germline CDR1 is LGHDT and CDR2 is YNNKEL (reference sequence). V shed 0 bases and J shed 0 bases, with 14 bases lying between them. The CDR3 length is 17 residues. The CDR3 protein is CASSQDKGSPLNTEAFF. CDR3 in DNA: TGTGCCAGCAGCCAAGATAAGGGGTCACCGTTGAACACTGAAGCTTTCTTT.

This clonotype has at least ten counts. The V and J genes are TRBV3-1 and TRBJ2-3; TRBD2 matches at 9 bases. Germline values: CDR1 LGHDT, CDR2 YNNKEL (reference sequence). This CDR3 contains 13 residues. J was trimmed by 6 bases and V by 7 bases; bases with no gene match: 5. CDR3: CASTAGGGDTQYF. The CDR3 DNA reads TGTGCCAGCACAGCGGGGGGCGGGGATACGCAGTATTTT.

V gene TRBV7-3 combines with J gene TRBJ1-2; D not certain. The V gene's germline CDR1 is SGHTA and CDR2 FQGTGA. V lost 5 bases to trimming and J lost 10 bases, with 17 bases between them. The CDR3 is 13 amino acids. The CDR3 region has the DNA TGTGCCAGCAGCCCCTCCCCAGGTTTCGCCTACACCTTC. Residues: CASSPSPGFAYTF.

This chain joins TRBV20-1 and TRBJ2-1; 9 nucleotides match TRBD1. Unmatched junction bases numbered 11, after V lost 6 bases and J lost 5 bases. There are 15 residues in the CDR3. The germline CDR1 and CDR2 sequences are DFQATT and SNEGSKA (reference sequence). DNA for the CDR3: TGCAGTGCCCCGACCCCCGGACAGGGGAACAATGAGCAGTTCTTC. This sequence encodes CSAPTPGQGNNEQFF.

The J gene is TRBJ1-2, the V gene TRBV5-1, with no clear D. The germline V and J ends were trimmed by 0 bases and 4 bases, with 16 bases remaining between them. The V gene's germline CDR1 is SGHRS and CDR2 YFSETQ. The CDR3 runs 16 residues. This CDR3 is CASSLAPETRVYGYTF. For the CDR3, the DNA is TGCGCCAGCAGCTTGGCCCCTGAGACGCGGGTCTATGGCTACACCTTC.

The genes are TRBV2 and TRBJ2-3; D may match TRBD1 or TRBD2 (6 bases each). This CDR3 comprises 13 residues. The germline V and J ends were trimmed by 4 bases and 4 bases, with 9 bases remaining between them. Germline V gene data show CDR1 as SNHLY and CDR2 as FYNNEI. CDR3 DNA: TGTGCCAGCAGTGCCGGGGGCGCAGATACGCAGTATTTT. Its translation is CASSAGGADTQYF.

The V and J genes are TRBV4-3 and TRBJ2-7; D is unclear. Germline CDR1 LGHNA, CDR2 YSLEER. This CDR3 contains 15 residues. V was shortened by 1 base and J by 0 bases, with 10 bases between the two germline ends. The CDR3 nucleotides are TGCGCCAGCAGCCAAGTAAACCTAGGCTCCTACGAGCAGTACTTC. It translates to CASSQVNLGSYEQYF.

V is TRBV6-4 and J is TRBJ2-1, with 7 bases matching TRBD1. The CDR3 is 14 amino acids. The germline gives CDR1 MRHNA, CDR2 SNTAGT. Losses at the gene ends were 5 bases for V and 14 bases for J; bases not matched to a gene: 15. The CDR3 protein is CASSSPPDRPGKFF. As DNA, the CDR3 is TGTGCCAGCAGTAGCCCTCCGGACAGGCCCGGGAAGTTCTTC.